These 27 T cell receptor beta chains originate from one sample sequenced in a study of CD8 T cells in ankylosing spondylitis. Each CDR3 protein is one row after TCRdb ran MiXCR on the 5' RACE reads. The sample lists just over 350,000 distinct CDR3 sequences; roughly 22% were seen once. Input material: blood, either unsorted or a sorted T cell fraction (not recorded which). These receptors originate from a male donor with ankylosing spondylitis or in good health (not recorded which).

This clonotype was recorded a few times. The V and J genes are TRBV7-9 and TRBJ1-1, with 10 bases that match TRBD1. The CDR3 runs to 15 residues. CDR1 is SEHNR, CDR2 FQNEAQ, per germline (reference sequence). The V gene end was trimmed by 5 bases and the J gene end by 4 bases; junction bases not matched to a gene: 7. This chain's CDR3 is CASSDSGTGATEAFF. The CDR3 nucleotides are TGTGCCAGCAGCGATTCCGGGACAGGGGCCACTGAAGCTTTCTTT. Drawing the rest from reference TRBV7-9 and TRBJ1-1, the complete variable domain is DTGVSQNPRHKITKRGQNVTFRCDPISEHNRLYWYRQTLGQGPEFLTYFQNEAQLEKSRLLSDRFSAERPKGSFSTLEIQRTEQGDSAMYLCASSDSGTGATEAFFGQGTRLTVV.

This clonotype was observed a handful of times. The chain has TRBV27 and TRBJ1-2; D is ambiguous. The V end lost 4 bases, the J end lost 2 bases, and 8 bases lay between the germline ends. The CDR3 runs 13 residues. Germline V gene lookup returns CDR1 MNHEY and CDR2 SMNVEV (reference sequence). CDR3 DNA: TGTGCCAGCAGTTCGGCCGGGAACTATGGCTACACCTTC. Translated, it gives CASSSAGNYGYTF.

This clonotype was counted a few times. This chain joins TRBV12-3 or TRBV12-4 and TRBJ2-7; 7 nucleotides align to TRBD2. V was pared by 1 base and J by 5 bases, with 2 bases of the junction left unmatched. The CDR3 has 13 residues. The CDR3 DNA sequence: TGTGCCAGCAGTTTAGGGCGGGGGAACGAGCAGTACTTC. It is translated as CASSLGRGNEQYF.

This clonotype came up a few times. V is TRBV12-3 or TRBV12-4 and J is TRBJ2-7; 9 bases are shared with TRBD2. The CDR3 has 16 residues. Trimming at V came to 5 bases and at J to 0 bases, leaving 8 bases not matched to a gene. The CDR3 DNA is TGTGCCAGCAGTCTAGGGACTAGCATGGGCTCCTACGAGCAGTACTTC. Its translation is CASSLGTSMGSYEQYF.

This clonotype was observed a few times. CDR3 bases: TGCAGTGCTAGGAAGCTAGCGGGCCTAAGCACAGATACGCAGTATTTT. Encoded protein: CSARKLAGLSTDTQYF. V is TRBV20-1 and J is TRBJ2-3, with 8 bases matching TRBD2. The J segment lost 0 bases and the V segment lost 3 bases, leaving 8 bases of the junction unmatched. Germline V gives CDR1 DFQATT, CDR2 SNEGSKA (reference sequence). This CDR3 is built from 16 residues.

V is TRBV30 and J is TRBJ2-7; D assignment may be TRBD1 or TRBD2 (5 bases each). Per germline, CDR1 GTSNPN and CDR2 SVGIG (reference sequence). The CDR3 contains 12 residues. Trimming left V 7 bases short and J 4 bases short, with 14 bases between. The CDR3 region is CASWDGRYEQYF. Written as DNA, the CDR3 is TGTGCCTCTTGGGACGGGCGTTACGAGCAGTACTTC.

This clonotype was observed a few times. The chain couples TRBV7-9 to TRBJ1-4, with D perhaps matching TRBD1 (5 bases). Germline loops: CDR1 SEHNR, CDR2 FQNEAQ (reference sequence). There are 14 residues in the CDR3. V was pared by 4 bases and J by 5 bases, with 11 bases between. DNA for the CDR3: TGTGCCAGCAGCTACCAGGGAGGGAATGAAAAACTGTTTTTT. Translated, it gives CASSYQGGNEKLFF.

In this sample, this clonotype turned up a few times. V usage is TRBV4-1 and J usage is TRBJ2-7, with TRBD1 matching 8 bases. Trimming removed 0 bases from V and 4 bases from J; junction bases left unmatched: 5. The CDR3 runs to 15 residues. Germline values: CDR1 MGHRA, CDR2 YSYEKL. The CDR3 nucleotides read TGCGCCAGCAGCCAAGAGCGGCAGGGGGCTTACGAGCAGTACTTC. This sequence encodes CASSQERQGAYEQYF.

This clonotype was detected only a few times. The chain uses TRBV20-1 and TRBJ2-3, with 7 bases aligning to TRBD2. V shed 6 bases and J 4 bases; nucleotides not matched to a gene: 13. The CDR3 totals 15 residues. Germline V CDR1 and CDR2: DFQATT, SNEGSKA (reference sequence). CDR3 protein: CSAFPWGDYPDTQYF. CDR3 sequence (DNA): TGCAGTGCCTTCCCCTGGGGGGACTATCCAGATACGCAGTATTTT.

This clonotype was counted many times. The chain couples TRBV2 to TRBJ2-7; D perhaps matches TRBD1 (5 bases). The CDR3 has 15 amino acids. Trimming stripped 0 bases from V and 0 bases from J, with 9 bases between. CDR1 is SNHLY, CDR2 FYNNEI, per germline. For the CDR3, the DNA is TGTGCCAGCAGTGAAGCCAGGGTATTCTCCTACGAGCAGTACTTC. Residues: CASSEARVFSYEQYF. Using reference TRBV2 and TRBJ2-7 for the parts outside the CDR3, the full variable domain is EPEVTQTPSHQVTQMGQEVILRCVPISNHLYFYWYRQILGQKVEFLVSFYNNEISEKSEIFDDQFSVERPDGSNFTLKIRSTKLEDSAMYFCASSEARVFSYEQYFGPGTRLTVT.

This clonotype was seen many times. The chain is built from TRBV10-3 and TRBJ1-1; weak D call: TRBD1 (5 bases). Trimming left V 0 bases short and J 3 bases short, with 11 bases between. Germline CDR1 ENHRY, CDR2 SYGVKD. CDR3 length: 15 amino acids. In DNA form, the CDR3 reads TGTGCCATCAGTGAGTCCCGGGACGGACACACTGAAGCTTTCTTT. Residues: CAISESRDGHTEAFF.

This clonotype was counted only a few times. V usage is TRBV7-9 and J usage is TRBJ2-1, with 7 bases aligning to TRBD2. Trimming took 1 base from V and 8 from J; bases not matched to a gene: 5. The CDR3 sequence is 14 residues long. CDR1 SEHNR and CDR2 FQNEAQ come from the germline V gene (reference sequence). In DNA, the CDR3 is TGTGCCAGCAGCTTAGGGGCGGGGGTCGATGAGCAGTTCTTC. It encodes CASSLGAGVDEQFF.

This rearrangement joins TRBV18 to TRBJ2-7; D possibly corresponds to TRBD1 (6 bases). The CDR3 runs to 15 residues. V lost 2 bases to trimming and J lost 2 bases, with 13 bases between them. The germline gives CDR1 KGHSH, CDR2 LQKENI. In DNA form, the CDR3 reads TGTGCCAGCTCACCATCCCCACAGGGCGCCTACGAGCAGTACTTC. This codes for CASSPSPQGAYEQYF.

This clonotype turned up a few times. This chain connects TRBV7-9 to TRBJ2-1, with TRBD1 matching 8 bases. The CDR3 is 13 residues long. Per the germline V gene, CDR1 is SEHNR and CDR2 is FQNEAQ (reference sequence). The V and J ends lost 5 bases and 8 bases, in that order; junction bases with no gene match: 5. The CDR3 loop reads CASSPETGDEQFF. In DNA form, the CDR3 reads TGTGCCAGCAGCCCAGAGACAGGGGATGAGCAGTTCTTC.

V gene TRBV7-9 combines with J gene TRBJ2-7, with D possibly being TRBD1 (5 bases). V was clipped by 5 bases and J by 2 bases, with 16 bases between them. The CDR3 has 15 residues. Germline CDR1 SEHNR, CDR2 FQNEAQ (reference sequence). CDR3 amino acids: CASSPSPDITYEQYF. The CDR3 DNA reads TGTGCCAGCAGCCCTTCCCCGGACATTACCTACGAGCAGTACTTC.

This clonotype came up many times. The chain is built from TRBV12-3 or TRBV12-4 and TRBJ1-5; weak D call: TRBD1 (6 bases). V was trimmed by 5 bases and J by 2 bases, leaving 16 bases between them. The CDR3 is made up of 16 amino acids. The CDR3, as DNA: TGTGCCAGCAGTGGGTCGGGGGGCATCCGCAATCAGCCCCAGCATTTT. It yields the protein CASSGSGGIRNQPQHF.

The chain is built from TRBV9 and TRBJ2-3; no definite D call. This CDR3 has 13 amino acids. Germline V gives CDR1 SGDLS, CDR2 YYNGEE. V lost 2 bases and J lost 1, with 5 bases in between. CDR3 amino acids: CASSVLGTDTQYF. CDR3 DNA sequence: TGTGCCAGCAGCGTTCTAGGCACAGATACGCAGTATTTT.

This clonotype was recorded a few times. This chain uses TRBV28 with TRBJ2-7; possibly TRBD1 or TRBD2 for D (5 bases each). The CDR3 loop spans 16 amino acids. Looked up from germline, CDR1 is MDHEN and CDR2 is SYDVKM. The V end was cut by 7 bases, the J end by 2 bases, with 21 bases between. CDR3 sequence: CASTDRRGGLTYEQYF. The CDR3 nucleotides read TGTGCCAGCACCGACCGACGGGGCGGATTAACCTACGAGCAGTACTTC.

This clonotype came up a few times. CDR3 amino acids: CSVEGIQETQYF. CDR3 nucleotide sequence: TGCAGCGTTGAAGGGATCCAAGAGACCCAGTACTTC. This chain uses TRBV29-1 with TRBJ2-5; D is unresolved. The CDR3 has 12 amino acids. Per germline, CDR1 SQVTM and CDR2 ANQGSEA. V dropped 1 base and J dropped 1 base, with 4 bases sitting between them.

This clonotype was counted only a few times. The chain's CDR3 is CASSEVGGAYEQYF. DNA for the CDR3: TGTGCCAGCAGTGAAGTTGGCGGTGCCTACGAGCAGTACTTC. V usage is TRBV2 and J usage is TRBJ2-7, with D hard to call. Per germline, CDR1 SNHLY and CDR2 FYNNEI. This CDR3 spans 14 amino acids. V was cut by 1 base and J by 2 bases, with 9 bases left in between. The variable domain in full, with the rest retrieved from reference TRBV2 and TRBJ2-7, is EPEVTQTPSHQVTQMGQEVILRCVPISNHLYFYWYRQILGQKVEFLVSFYNNEISEKSEIFDDQFSVERPDGSNFTLKIRSTKLEDSAMYFCASSEVGGAYEQYFGPGTRLTVT.

The genes are TRBV11-1 and TRBJ2-6; weak D call: TRBD2 (6 bases). Trimming took 6 bases from V and 0 from J, leaving 24 bases between them. The CDR3 has 20 residues. Germline-derived CDR1 and CDR2 are SGHAT and FQDESV (reference sequence). Here the CDR3 reads CASRSDTAAGITSGANVLTF. CDR3 in DNA: TGTGCCAGCAGATCGGACACAGCGGCGGGAATAACCTCTGGGGCCAACGTCCTGACTTTC.

V usage is TRBV21-1 and J usage is TRBJ2-1; the D call of TRBD2 is as the table states it, not checked on the DNA. TRBV21-1 is termed a pseudogene. The CDR3 is made up of 15 amino acids. CDR3 nucleotides: TGTGCCAGCAGTCGCTACCGGGGGGGATGGAATGAGCAGTTCTTC. Amino acid sequence: CASSRYRGGWNEQFF.

This clonotype appeared once. This rearrangement joins TRBV20-1 to TRBJ1-1; 7 bases are a match to TRBD1. This CDR3 is built from 13 residues. Trimming at V came to 3 bases and at J to 6 bases, leaving 7 bases not matched to a gene. Germline lookup yields CDR1 DFQATT and CDR2 SNEGSKA (reference sequence). CDR3 DNA: TGCAGTGCTAGGCCCCGGGACAGCCCTGAAGCTTTCTTT. It codes for CSARPRDSPEAFF.

The chain links TRBV11-2 to TRBJ2-3, with D possibly matching TRBD1 (5 bases). The length of the CDR3 is 12 residues. Germline V CDR1 and CDR2: SGHAT, FQNNGV. Trimming pared 6 bases from V and 14 bases from J, leaving 18 bases between. DNA of the CDR3: TGTGCCAGCAGGGATGGCCCCACAAGGGGGTATTTT. This codes for CASRDGPTRGYF.

This clonotype was found a few times. The genes are TRBV5-6 and TRBJ2-3; the D is unclear. The V gene's germline CDR1 is SGHDT and CDR2 YYEEEE. V was cut by 3 bases and J by 3 bases, with 14 bases left in between. This CDR3 contains 15 residues. The CDR3 DNA reads TGTGCCAGCAGCTGGGATGGGATCGGGACAGATACGCAGTATTTT. It specifies CASSWDGIGTDTQYF.

A few counts support this clonotype. The chain carries TRBV27 and TRBJ1-5, with D maybe TRBD1 (5 bases). Deletions cut 0 bases from V and 7 bases from J, with 10 bases between. Germline V gene sequence: CDR1 MNHEY, CDR2 SMNVEV (reference sequence). This CDR3 contains 14 residues. Written as DNA, the CDR3 is TGTGCCAGCAGTTTATCCGGGGGTGCGCAGCCCCAGCATTTT. It translates to CASSLSGGAQPQHF.

Written as DNA, the CDR3 is TGTGCCAGCAGCTTAGAAGGCAGCTCTGGAAACACCATATATTTT. This encodes CASSLEGSSGNTIYF. The V gene is TRBV7-9, the J gene TRBJ1-3; D uncertain. The CDR3 has 15 amino acids. Germline V lookup: CDR1 SEHNR, CDR2 FQNEAQ (reference sequence). V lost 1 base and J 0 bases, leaving 7 bases between the germline ends.